This TCR beta chain was found in a study of CD8 T cells in Susac syndrome. A quantity of about 0.5 to 1 ug RNA underwent reverse transcription using random hexamers. TCRdb re-called the immunoSEQ multiplex PCR reads with MiXCR, one entry per CDR3 protein. The profile shows some 450,000 distinct CDR3 sequences, around 85% of them singletons. Unmatched junction bases numbered 3, after V lost 0 bases and J lost 4 bases. Germline lookup yields CDR1 SGHAT and CDR2 FQDESV (reference sequence). This CDR3 contains 16 residues. What was sequenced was CD8+ T cells from PBMCs. This clonotype was obtained from a human donor with multiple sclerosis. V is TRBV11-1 and J is TRBJ2-3; 11 nucleotides align to TRBD1. The CDR3 DNA reads TGTGCCAGCAGCTTAGCGGACAGGGGGCAATCAGATACGCAGTATTTT. Translated, it gives CASSLADRGQSDTQYF.